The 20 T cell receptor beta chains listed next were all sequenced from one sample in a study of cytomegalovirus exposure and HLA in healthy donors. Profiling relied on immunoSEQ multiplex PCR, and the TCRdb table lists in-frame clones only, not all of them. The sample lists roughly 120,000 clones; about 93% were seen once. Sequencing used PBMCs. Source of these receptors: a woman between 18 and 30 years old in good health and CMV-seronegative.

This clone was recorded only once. DNA for the CDR3: TGCGCCAGCGGAAACCGGGGTGGCAATGGGGACTACGAGCAGTACTTC. Residues: CASGNRGGNGDYEQYF. The rearrangement uses TRBV5-1 and TRBJ2-7, with D possibly TRBD2 on 5 matching bases. The CDR3 has 16 residues. Germline CDR1 reads SGHRS; CDR2 reads YFSETQ. With 7 bases removed from V and 3 bases from J, the gap between germline ends came to 23 bases.

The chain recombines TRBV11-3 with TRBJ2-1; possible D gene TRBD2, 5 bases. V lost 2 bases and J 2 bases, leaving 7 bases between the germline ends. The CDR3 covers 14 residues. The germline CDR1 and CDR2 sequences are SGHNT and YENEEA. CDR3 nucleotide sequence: TGTGCCAGCAGCTTAACGGGGACCTACAATGAGCAGTTCTTC. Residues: CASSLTGTYNEQFF. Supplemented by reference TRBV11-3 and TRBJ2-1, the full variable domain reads EAGVVQSPRYKIIEKKQPVAFWCNPISGHNTLYWYLQNLGQGPELLIRYENEEAVDDSQLPKDRFSAERLKGVDSTLKIQPAELGDSAVYLCASSLTGTYNEQFFGPGTRLTVL.

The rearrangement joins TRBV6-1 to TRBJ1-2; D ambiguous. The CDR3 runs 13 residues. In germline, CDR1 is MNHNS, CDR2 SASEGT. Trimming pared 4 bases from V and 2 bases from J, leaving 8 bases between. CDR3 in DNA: TGTGCCAGCAGTGGAGACAAGAACTATGGCTACACCTTC. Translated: CASSGDKNYGYTF.

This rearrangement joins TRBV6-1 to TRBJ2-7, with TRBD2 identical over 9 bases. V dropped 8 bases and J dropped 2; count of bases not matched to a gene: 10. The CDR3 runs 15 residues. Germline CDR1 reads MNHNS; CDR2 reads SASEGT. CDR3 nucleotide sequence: TGTGCCAGCGTTTTTTCTAGCGGGAACCCCTACGAGCAGTACTTC. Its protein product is CASVFSSGNPYEQYF.

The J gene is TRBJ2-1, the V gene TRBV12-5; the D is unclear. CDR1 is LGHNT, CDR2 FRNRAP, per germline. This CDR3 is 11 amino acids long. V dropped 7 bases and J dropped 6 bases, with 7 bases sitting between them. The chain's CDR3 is CASASLNEQFF. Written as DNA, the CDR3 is TGTGCTAGTGCTTCACTCAATGAGCAGTTCTTC.

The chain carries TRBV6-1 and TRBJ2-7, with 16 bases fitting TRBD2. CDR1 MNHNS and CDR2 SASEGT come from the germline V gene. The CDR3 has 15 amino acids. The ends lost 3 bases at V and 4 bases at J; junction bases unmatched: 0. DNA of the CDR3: TGTGCCAGCAGTGAGGGACTAGCGGGAGGGTACGAGCAGTACTTC. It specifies CASSEGLAGGYEQYF.

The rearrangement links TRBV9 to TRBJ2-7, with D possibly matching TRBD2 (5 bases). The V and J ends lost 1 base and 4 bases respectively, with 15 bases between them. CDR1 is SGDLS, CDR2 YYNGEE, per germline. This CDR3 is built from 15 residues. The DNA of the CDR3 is TGTGCCAGCAGCGTAACTAGTAATTCTTTGTACGAGCAGTACTTC. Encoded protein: CASSVTSNSLYEQYF.

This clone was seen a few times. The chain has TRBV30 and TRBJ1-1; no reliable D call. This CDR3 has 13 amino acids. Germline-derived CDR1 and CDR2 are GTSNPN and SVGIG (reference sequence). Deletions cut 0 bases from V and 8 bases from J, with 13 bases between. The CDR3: CAWSVNGGPEAFF. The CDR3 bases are TGTGCCTGGAGTGTTAACGGCGGCCCCGAAGCTTTCTTT.

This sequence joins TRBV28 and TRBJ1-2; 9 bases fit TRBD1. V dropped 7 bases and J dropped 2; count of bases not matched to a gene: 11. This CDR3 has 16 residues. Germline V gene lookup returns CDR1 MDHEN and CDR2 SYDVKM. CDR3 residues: CASTVMGDRANYGYTF. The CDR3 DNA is TGTGCCAGCACCGTAATGGGGGACAGGGCCAACTATGGCTACACCTTC.

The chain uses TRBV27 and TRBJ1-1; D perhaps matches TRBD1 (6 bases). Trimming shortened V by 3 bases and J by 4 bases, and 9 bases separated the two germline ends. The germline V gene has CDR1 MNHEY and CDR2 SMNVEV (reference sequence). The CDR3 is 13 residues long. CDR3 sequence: CASSLRGFTEAFF. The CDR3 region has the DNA TGTGCCAGCAGTTTGAGGGGGTTCACTGAAGCTTTCTTT.

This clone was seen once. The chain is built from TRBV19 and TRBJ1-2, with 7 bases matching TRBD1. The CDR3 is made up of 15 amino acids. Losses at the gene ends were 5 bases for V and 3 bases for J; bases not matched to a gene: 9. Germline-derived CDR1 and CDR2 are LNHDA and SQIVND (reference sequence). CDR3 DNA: TGTGCCAGTAGTGCCCAGGGGGGCCAGGACTATGGCTACACCTTC. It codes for CASSAQGGQDYGYTF.

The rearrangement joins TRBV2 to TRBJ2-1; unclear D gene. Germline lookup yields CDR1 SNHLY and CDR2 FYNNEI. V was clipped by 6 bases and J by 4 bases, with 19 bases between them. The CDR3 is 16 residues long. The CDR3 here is CASRPDSREWYNEQFF. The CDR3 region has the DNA TGTGCCAGCAGGCCCGACTCCAGAGAATGGTACAATGAGCAGTTCTTC.

In DNA form, the CDR3 reads TGTGCCAGCAGCTTGGCCGGAGGTCCCTTGAATCAGCCCCAGCATTTT. Residues: CASSLAGGPLNQPQHF. V and J are TRBV5-6 and TRBJ1-5; unclear D gene. Between the trimmed V and J ends, which lost 0 bases and 4 bases, there was a span of 14 bases. The CDR3 loop spans 16 amino acids. Germline V lookup: CDR1 SGHDT, CDR2 YYEEEE.

The CDR3 DNA follows: TGTGCCAGCAGTGTCACAGGGGGCACCACTGAAGCTTTCTTT. Residues: CASSVTGGTTEAFF. This chain uses TRBV6-1 with TRBJ1-1, with TRBD1 matching over 9 bases. V was pared by 4 bases and J by 4 bases, with 4 bases of the junction left unmatched. CDR3 length: 14 residues. Looked up from germline, CDR1 is MNHNS and CDR2 is SASEGT.

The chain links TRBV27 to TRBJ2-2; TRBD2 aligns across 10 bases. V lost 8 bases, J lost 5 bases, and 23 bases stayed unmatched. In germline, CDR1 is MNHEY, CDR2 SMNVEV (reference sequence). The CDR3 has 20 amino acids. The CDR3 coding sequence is TGTGCCAGCCGCCAGGGTTCCCCAGCGGGGGGGCGATTCGAGACCGGGGAGCTGTTTTTT. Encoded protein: CASRQGSPAGGRFETGELFF.

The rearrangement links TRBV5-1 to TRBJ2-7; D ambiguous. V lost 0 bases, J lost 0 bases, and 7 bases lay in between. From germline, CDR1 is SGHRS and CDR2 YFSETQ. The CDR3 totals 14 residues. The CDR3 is CASSLDSNSYEQYF. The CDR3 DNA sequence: TGCGCCAGCAGCTTGGACTCGAACTCCTACGAGCAGTACTTC.

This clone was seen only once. The CDR3 DNA is TGTGCCAGTAGTATAGATCTAGGGGCGGGACAGCCCCAGCATTTT. This gives the protein CASSIDLGAGQPQHF. The chain uses TRBV19 and TRBJ1-5; D might be TRBD1 (5 bases). The CDR3 is 15 residues long. V was cut by 0 bases and J by 7 bases, with 13 bases left in between. Germline lookup yields CDR1 LNHDA and CDR2 SQIVND (reference sequence).

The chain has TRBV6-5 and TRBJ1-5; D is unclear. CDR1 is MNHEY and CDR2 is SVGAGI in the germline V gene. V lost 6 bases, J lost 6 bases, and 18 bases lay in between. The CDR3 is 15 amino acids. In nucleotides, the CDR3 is TGTGCCAGCAGGACGGGTGGCAGCACGGGTCAGCCCCAGCATTTT. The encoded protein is CASRTGGSTGQPQHF.

Here the CDR3 reads CASSFWTSGTREQYF. In DNA form, the CDR3 reads TGTGCCAGCAGTTTCTGGACTAGCGGGACCCGGGAGCAGTACTTC. The chain links TRBV27 to TRBJ2-7; 12 nucleotides align to TRBD2. V was pared by 3 bases and J by 7 bases, with 7 bases of the junction left unmatched. Germline values: CDR1 MNHEY, CDR2 SMNVEV (reference sequence). This CDR3 has 15 amino acids.

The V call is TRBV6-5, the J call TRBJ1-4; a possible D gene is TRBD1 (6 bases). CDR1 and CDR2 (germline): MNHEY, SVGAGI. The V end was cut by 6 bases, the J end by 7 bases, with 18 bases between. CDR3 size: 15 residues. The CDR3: CASRAWTALSEKLFF. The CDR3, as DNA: TGTGCCAGCAGAGCATGGACAGCACTTAGTGAAAAACTGTTTTTT.